Listed below are T cell receptor beta chains from one sample, sequenced in a study of shared clonotypes between healthy human individuals. The method was immunoSEQ multiplex PCR; TCRdb's version includes in-frame clones alone and lacks a portion of them. The data show around 2.5 million clones, with approximately 93% seen just once and around 0.37% held by the top ten. The sequenced sample consisted of naive CD4+ T cells from PBMCs. Receptors were obtained from a man younger than 35 in good health. Some clones in this sample may be carry-over from other donors' samples. Both conserved end residues are part of each CDR3.

V: TRBV7-9
J: -
CDR3: CASSLDTGSYEQYF

V: TRBV2
J: TRBJ1-5
CDR3: CASSIPGNQPQHF

V: TRBV2
J: TRBJ2-2
CDR3: CASSDQGVKNTGELFF

V: TRBV5-4
J: TRBJ2-5
CDR3: CASSSQGQGETQYF

V: TRBV10-3
J: TRBJ2-3
CDR3: CAISEEGDTQYF

V: TRBV4-2
J: TRBJ2-3
CDR3: CASSGVDGSDTQYF

V: TRBV28
J: TRBJ1-4
CDR3: CASQLEGKLFF

V: TRBV4-3
J: TRBJ1-1
CDR3: CASSQEFWDTEAFF

V: TRBV7-9
J: TRBJ2-5
CDR3: CASSLVSGRETQYF

V: TRBV15
J: TRBJ1-5
CDR3: CATSRDLTGPYSNQPQHF

V: TRBV2
J: TRBJ1-1
CDR3: CASSERGRAFF

V: TRBV30
J: TRBJ1-1
CDR3: CAWSRTLNTEAFF

V: TRBV7-2
J: TRBJ1-2
CDR3: CASSLDGLGGYTF

V: TRBV7-9
J: TRBJ2-7
CDR3: CASSLVAGSSYEQYF

V: TRBV5-1
J: TRBJ2-7
CDR3: CASSTGLAGVSYEQYF

V: TRBV9
J: TRBJ1-3
CDR3: CASSVEGQGENTIYF

V: TRBV18
J: TRBJ2-7
CDR3: CASSIGGGNYEQYF

V: TRBV19
J: TRBJ2-1
CDR3: CASSATSGRSYNEQFF

V: TRBV27
J: TRBJ2-1
CDR3: CASSFLALAGGPSYNEQFF

V: TRBV28
J: TRBJ2-1
CDR3: CASSLDRNEQFF

V: TRBV28
J: TRBJ1-1
CDR3: CASTTTPGTEAFF

V: TRBV19
J: TRBJ2-3
CDR3: CASGTRRTDTQYF

V: TRBV28
J: TRBJ1-2
CDR3: CASSSQQGRAGGYTF

V: TRBV7-3
J: TRBJ1-1
CDR3: CASSLGRGGSTEAFF

V: TRBV25-1
J: TRBJ2-7
CDR3: CASSELTGYEQYF

V: TRBV2
J: TRBJ1-2
CDR3: CASSPDRNYGYTF

V: TRBV6-1
J: TRBJ1-1
CDR3: CASSEALANTEAFF

V: TRBV7-8
J: TRBJ2-7
CDR3: CASSHRDWGYEQYF

V: TRBV7-2
J: TRBJ1-4
CDR3: CASSLIPGGLANEKLFF

V: TRBV18
J: TRBJ2-2
CDR3: CASSPVGAGELFF

V: TRBV7-3
J: TRBJ2-1
CDR3: CASSLTGTGYNEQFF

V: TRBV7-2
J: TRBJ1-5
CDR3: CASSSSGTGNQPQHF

V: TRBV6-5
J: TRBJ1-2
CDR3: CASSYSRDSAAYTF